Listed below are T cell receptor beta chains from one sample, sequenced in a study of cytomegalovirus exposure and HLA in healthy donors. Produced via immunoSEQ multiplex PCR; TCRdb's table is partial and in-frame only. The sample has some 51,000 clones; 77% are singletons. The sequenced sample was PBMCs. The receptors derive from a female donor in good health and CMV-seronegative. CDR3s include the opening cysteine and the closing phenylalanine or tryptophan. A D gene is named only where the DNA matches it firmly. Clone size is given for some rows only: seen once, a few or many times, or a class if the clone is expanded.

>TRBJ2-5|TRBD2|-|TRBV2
CASRDRLAGRETQYF
TGTGCCAGCAGAGACAGACTAGCGGGTAGAGAGACCCAGTACTTC
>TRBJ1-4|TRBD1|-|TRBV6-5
CASSQDRVAEKLFF
TGTGCCAGCAGTCAGGACAGGGTAGCGGAAAAACTGTTTTTT
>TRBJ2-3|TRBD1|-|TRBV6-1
CASSMPGQSTDTQYF
TGTGCCAGCAGCATGCCGGGACAGAGCACAGATACGCAGTATTTT
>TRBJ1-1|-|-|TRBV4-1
CASSQPGQTEDTEAFF
TGCGCCAGCAGCCAGCCCGGACAGACGGAAGACACTGAAGCTTTCTTT
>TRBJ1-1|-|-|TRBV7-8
CASSPNSGGVTEAFF
TGTGCCAGCAGCCCGAACTCGGGGGGTGTCACTGAAGCTTTCTTT
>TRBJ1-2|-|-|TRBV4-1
CASSQDPGGIYGYTF
TGCGCCAGCAGCCAAGATCCGGGAGGCATTTATGGCTACACCTTC
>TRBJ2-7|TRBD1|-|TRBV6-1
CASSDSPGTGSYEQYF
TGTGCCAGCAGTGATTCCCCCGGGACAGGGTCCTACGAGCAGTACTTC
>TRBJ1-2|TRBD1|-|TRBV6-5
CASSYEGQGTYGYTF
TGTGCCAGCAGTTATGAGGGACAGGGGACCTATGGCTACACCTTC
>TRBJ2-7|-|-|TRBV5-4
CASSFVDSPYEQYF
TGTGCCAGCAGCTTTGTGGACAGCCCCTACGAGCAGTACTTC
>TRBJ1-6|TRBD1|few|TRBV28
CASSPSTGGKANPLHF
TGTGCCAGCAGTCCCTCTACAGGGGGCAAGGCAAATCCCCTCCACTTT
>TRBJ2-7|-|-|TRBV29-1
CSVEGGQEVPYEQYF
TGCAGCGTTGAAGGGGGTCAGGAGGTACCCTACGAGCAGTACTTC
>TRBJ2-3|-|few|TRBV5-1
CASYRGGDTDTQYF
TGCGCCAGCTACCGTGGAGGGGACACAGATACGCAGTATTTT
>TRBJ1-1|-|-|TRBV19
CASDSPNTEAFF
TGTGCCAGTGACAGTCCGAACACTGAAGCTTTCTTT
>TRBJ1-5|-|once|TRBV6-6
CASSTRVAQHF
TGTGCCAGCAGCACCAGGGTGGCCCAGCATTTT
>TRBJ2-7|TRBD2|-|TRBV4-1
CASSQALAGGLNHEQYF
TGCGCCAGCAGCCAGGCGTTAGCGGGAGGGCTCAATCACGAGCAGTACTTC
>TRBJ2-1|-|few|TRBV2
CASSEGSVGTYNEQFF
TGTGCCAGCAGTGAAGGTAGCGTAGGAACATACAATGAGCAGTTCTTC
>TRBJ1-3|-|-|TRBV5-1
CASSLSPQGTGNTIYF
TGCGCCAGCAGCTTAAGTCCCCAGGGGACTGGAAACACCATATATTTT